The present T cell receptor (beta chain) was sequenced within a study of cytomegalovirus exposure and HLA in healthy donors. Nominal health characterized the donors when sampled, though unrecorded immune exposures were likely. Vbeta (60) and Jbeta (13) primers were used in the PCR. Generated by immunoSEQ multiplex PCR, the TCRdb table keeps only in-frame clones and is missing some. The sample has fewer than 200,000 clones; 65% to 85% are singletons. V was clipped by 0 bases and J by 6 bases, with 19 bases between them. Germline V gene data show CDR1 as MNHNS and CDR2 as SASEGT. The CDR3 sequence is 17 residues long.

This sequence joins TRBV6-1 and TRBJ2-3; tentative D call: TRBD2 (6 bases). This receptor was taken from a woman aged 50 to 65 in good health and CMV-seropositive. The sequencing input was PBMCs. The CDR3 loop is CASSEASVPVRGDTQYF. CDR3 in DNA: TGTGCCAGCAGTGAAGCGTCGGTCCCCGTCCGGGGGGATACGCAGTATTTT.